The 8 T cell receptor beta chains given below trace back to one sample, sequenced in a study of cytomegalovirus exposure and HLA in healthy donors. 60 Vbeta and 13 Jbeta primers were used in PCR. The assay was immunoSEQ multiplex PCR, and TCRdb's table has in-frame clones only and misses some. The sample shows under 200,000 clones, around 84% of them seen only once. Sequenced material: PBMCs. The receptor source for this set is a man aged 45 to 65 in good health and CMV-seropositive.

As DNA, the CDR3 is TGCGCCAGCAGCCTAGCGGGGTCCCACAATGAGCAGTTCTTC. This translates into CASSLAGSHNEQFF. The chain is built from TRBV5-1 and TRBJ2-1, with 9 bases that match TRBD2. The CDR3 loop spans 14 amino acids. The germline V gene has CDR1 SGHRS and CDR2 YFSETQ. The V segment lost 4 bases and the J segment 5 bases; nucleotides outside the gene matches: 4.

The chain couples TRBV11-3 to TRBJ1-1, with 9 bases fitting TRBD1. In germline, CDR1 is SGHNT, CDR2 YENEEA. This CDR3 comprises 16 residues. V gave up 3 bases and J gave up 3 bases; unmatched junction bases: 8. The CDR3 reads CASSFGTGRRHTEAFF. The CDR3 DNA sequence: TGTGCCAGCAGCTTTGGGACAGGGAGGCGACACACTGAAGCTTTCTTT. The entire variable domain, with the rest obtained from reference TRBV11-3 and TRBJ1-1, is as follows: EAGVVQSPRYKIIEKKQPVAFWCNPISGHNTLYWYLQNLGQGPELLIRYENEEAVDDSQLPKDRFSAERLKGVDSTLKIQPAELGDSAVYLCASSFGTGRRHTEAFFGQGTRLTVV.

The chain recombines TRBV5-1 with TRBJ2-3; D remains unclear. Germline V CDR1 and CDR2: SGHRS, YFSETQ. V was pared by 3 bases and J by 0 bases, with 8 bases between. The CDR3 consists of 14 residues. CDR3 protein: CASSYQASTDTQYF. CDR3 bases: TGCGCCAGCAGCTATCAAGCGAGCACAGATACGCAGTATTTT.

The chain carries TRBV29-1 and TRBJ2-1, with TRBD2 matching over 7 bases. V dropped 3 bases and J dropped 8; count of bases not matched to a gene: 7. From germline, CDR1 is SQVTM and CDR2 ANQGSEA. This CDR3 comprises 13 residues. As DNA, the CDR3 is TGCAGCGTTGACGGACTAGATACGGATGAGCAGTTCTTC. Its translation is CSVDGLDTDEQFF.

V gene TRBV20-1 combines with J gene TRBJ2-1; tentatively, D is TRBD2 (6 bases). Germline V gene sequence: CDR1 DFQATT, CDR2 SNEGSKA (reference sequence). Trimming pared 3 bases from V and 7 bases from J, leaving 7 bases between. The CDR3 has 11 residues. CDR3 protein: CSASGGNEQFF. As DNA, the CDR3 is TGCAGTGCTAGCGGAGGGAATGAGCAGTTCTTC.

This chain links TRBV9 with TRBJ2-1; 7 nucleotides align to TRBD2. The trim removed 3 bases at V and 10 bases at J, leaving 16 bases unmatched. This CDR3 region has 16 residues. Germline CDR1 is SGDLS and CDR2 is YYNGEE. CDR3 in amino acids: CASSARGDPRQGEQFF. The CDR3 nucleotides read TGTGCCAGCAGCGCACGGGGGGACCCCCGCCAAGGGGAGCAGTTCTTC.

The chain recombines TRBV7-2 with TRBJ2-5; 9 bases line up with TRBD2. CDR1 and CDR2 (germline): SGHTA, FQGNSA. CDR3 length: 16 residues. Trimming removed 1 base from V and 6 bases from J; junction bases left unmatched: 9. The CDR3 is CASSLGDSGSLKTQYF. Written as DNA, the CDR3 is TGTGCCAGCAGCTTAGGAGATAGCGGGAGTCTGAAGACCCAGTACTTC.

This rearrangement joins TRBV9 to TRBJ2-3, with 10 bases fitting TRBD2. The germline V gene has CDR1 SGDLS and CDR2 YYNGEE. V lost 2 bases and J lost 5; bases outside the gene matches: 2. The CDR3 loop spans 14 amino acids. CDR3 nucleotide sequence: TGTGCCAGCAGCGTGACTAGCGGGTTAGATACGCAGTATTTT. It specifies CASSVTSGLDTQYF.